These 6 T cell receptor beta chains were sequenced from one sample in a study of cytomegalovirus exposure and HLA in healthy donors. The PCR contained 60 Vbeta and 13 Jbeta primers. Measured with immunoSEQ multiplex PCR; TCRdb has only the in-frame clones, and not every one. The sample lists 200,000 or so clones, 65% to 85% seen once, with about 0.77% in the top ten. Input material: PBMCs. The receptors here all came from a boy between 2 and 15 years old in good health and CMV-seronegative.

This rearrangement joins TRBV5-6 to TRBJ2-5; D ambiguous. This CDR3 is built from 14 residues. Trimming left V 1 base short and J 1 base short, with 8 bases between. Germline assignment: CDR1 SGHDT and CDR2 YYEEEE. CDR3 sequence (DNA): TGTGCCAGCAGCTTGCTTCGCGGCCAAGAGACCCAGTACTTC. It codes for CASSLLRGQETQYF.

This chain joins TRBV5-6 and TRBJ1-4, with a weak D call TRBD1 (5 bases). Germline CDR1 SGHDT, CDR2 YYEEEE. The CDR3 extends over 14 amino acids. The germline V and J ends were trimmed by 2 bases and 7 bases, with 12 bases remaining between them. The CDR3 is CASSFQGKSEKLFF. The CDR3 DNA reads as TGTGCCAGCAGCTTCCAGGGCAAGTCTGAAAAACTGTTTTTT.

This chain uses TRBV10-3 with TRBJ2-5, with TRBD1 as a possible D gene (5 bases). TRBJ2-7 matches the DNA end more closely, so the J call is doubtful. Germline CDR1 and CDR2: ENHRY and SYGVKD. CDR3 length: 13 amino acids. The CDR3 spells CAISETGPYEQYF. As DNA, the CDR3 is TGTGCCATCAGTGAAACAGGCCCCTACGAGCAGTACTTC.

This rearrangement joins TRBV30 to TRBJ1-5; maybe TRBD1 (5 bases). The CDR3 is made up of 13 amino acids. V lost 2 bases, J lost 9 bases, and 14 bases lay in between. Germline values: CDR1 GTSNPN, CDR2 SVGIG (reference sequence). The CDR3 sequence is CAWSWTSSGPQHF. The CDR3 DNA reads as TGTGCCTGGAGTTGGACATCTTCAGGGCCCCAGCATTTT. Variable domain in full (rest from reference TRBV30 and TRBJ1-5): SQTIHQWPATLVQPVGSPLSLECTVEGTSNPNLYWYRQAAGRGLQLLFYSVGIGQISSEVPQNLSASRPQDRQFILSSKKLLLSDSGFYLCAWSWTSSGPQHFGDGTRLSIL.

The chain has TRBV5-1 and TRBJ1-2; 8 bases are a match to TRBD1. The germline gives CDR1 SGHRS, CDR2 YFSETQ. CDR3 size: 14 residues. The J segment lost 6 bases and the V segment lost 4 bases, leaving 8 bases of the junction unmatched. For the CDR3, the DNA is TGCGCCAGCAGCCTTATGACAGGGGAGGATGGCTACACCTTC. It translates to CASSLMTGEDGYTF.

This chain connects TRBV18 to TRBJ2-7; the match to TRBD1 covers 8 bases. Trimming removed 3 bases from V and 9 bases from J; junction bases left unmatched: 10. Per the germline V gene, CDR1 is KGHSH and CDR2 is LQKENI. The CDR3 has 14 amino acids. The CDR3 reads CASSPTGELLGQYF. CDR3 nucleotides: TGTGCCAGCTCACCGACAGGGGAGCTTTTGGGGCAGTACTTC.